The 14 T cell receptor beta chains below all came from one sample that was sequenced in a study of a mutant IDH1 vaccine in newly diagnosed glioma. No antigen has been assigned to these receptors. Assay used: immunoSEQ multiplex PCR; TCRdb lists only in-frame clones, some missing. The sample has about 56,000 clones, 80% to 90% seen once; the top ten hold about 1.3%. The time point denotes: week 23, last vaccination. Mutant IDH1 20-mer peptide, at 300 ug, made up each vaccine dose, with topical imiquimod. The sequencing used PBMCs, collected from a glioma patient whose treatment included an IDH1 peptide vaccine. The source of these receptors is a man between 40 and 49 years old with glioma.

The gene calls are TRBV10-3 and TRBJ1-5; D uncertain. This CDR3 region has 12 residues. Between the trimmed V and J ends, which lost 6 bases and 6 bases, there was a span of 9 bases. Germline V CDR1 and CDR2: ENHRY, SYGVKD. As DNA, the CDR3 is TGTGCCATCAGCCCAGTAGGTCAGCCCCAGCATTTT. This codes for CAISPVGQPQHF.

V gene TRBV5-4 combines with J gene TRBJ2-3; 10 bases map to TRBD2. Germline V gives CDR1 SGHNT, CDR2 YYREEE (reference sequence). Losses at the gene ends were 0 bases for V and 5 bases for J; bases not matched to a gene: 0. The CDR3 loop spans 14 amino acids. CDR3 bases: TGTGCCAGCAGCTTGGGACTAGCGGGAGATACGCAGTATTTT. This sequence encodes CASSLGLAGDTQYF. Variable domain in full (rest from reference TRBV5-4 and TRBJ2-3): ETGVTQSPTHLIKTRGQQVTLRCSSQSGHNTVSWYQQALGQGPQFIFQYYREEENGRGNFPPRFSGLQFPNYSSELNVNALELDDSALYLCASSLGLAGDTQYFGPGTRLTVL.

The CDR3, as DNA: TGTGCCAGCAGCTACGGGAGGAGAAACCAAGAGACCCAGTACTTC. It encodes CASSYGRRNQETQYF. The chain has TRBV7-9 and TRBJ2-5; 7 nucleotides align to TRBD2. Germline-derived CDR1 and CDR2 are SEHNR and FQNEAQ (reference sequence). The CDR3 runs to 15 residues. With V trimmed by 4 bases and J by 0 bases, 5 bases remained unmatched.

In its sample, this clone was seen a few times. V usage is TRBV5-6 and J usage is TRBJ1-1, with a weak D call TRBD1 (5 bases). The CDR3 spans 14 residues. Germline CDR1 reads SGHDT; CDR2 reads YYEEEE. V was cut by 6 bases and J by 4 bases, with 16 bases left in between. The CDR3 coding sequence is TGTGCCAGCATGAAGGGGTTGAGGAGCACTGAAGCTTTCTTT. Amino acid sequence: CASMKGLRSTEAFF.

The chain employs TRBV5-1 and TRBJ1-4; unclear D gene. Germline V lookup: CDR1 SGHRS, CDR2 YFSETQ. This CDR3 is built from 13 residues. V lost 0 bases to trimming and J lost 3 bases, with 3 bases between them. The CDR3 sequence: CASSLAANEKLFF. The CDR3 DNA sequence: TGCGCCAGCAGCTTGGCGGCTAATGAAAAACTGTTTTTT.

The DNA for the CDR3 is TGTGCCAGCTCCCCGTGGAACACCGGGGAGCTGTTTTTT. Encoded protein: CASSPWNTGELFF. V and J are TRBV5-6 and TRBJ2-2, with D unclear. The V and J ends lost 7 bases and 1 base respectively, with 8 bases between them. This CDR3 is 13 amino acids long. From germline, CDR1 is SGHDT and CDR2 YYEEEE. The complete variable domain, with remaining parts taken from reference TRBV5-6 and TRBJ2-2, reads DAGVTQSPTHLIKTRGQQVTLRCSPKSGHDTVSWYQQALGQGPQFIFQYYEEEERQRGNFPDRFSGHQFPNYSSELNVNALLLGDSALYLCASSPWNTGELFFGEGSRLTVL.

This sequence joins TRBV5-8 and TRBJ2-6; tentative D call: TRBD2 (5 bases). Germline V CDR1 and CDR2: SGHTS, YDEGEE. CDR3 length: 16 residues. V was clipped by 1 base and J by 0 bases, with 8 bases between them. The CDR3 nucleotides are TGTGCCAGCAGCTTGTACGGGGTCTCTGGGGCCAACGTCCTGACTTTC. Translation: CASSLYGVSGANVLTF.

The V call is TRBV4-1, the J call TRBJ2-2; a possible D gene is TRBD1 (6 bases). V was clipped by 4 bases and J by 1 base, with 7 bases between them. Germline values: CDR1 MGHRA, CDR2 YSYEKL. The CDR3 totals 14 residues. The CDR3 nucleotides read TGCGCCAGCAGCCGGGGACAGAACACCGGGGAGCTGTTTTTT. This gives the protein CASSRGQNTGELFF.

As DNA, the CDR3 is TGTGCCAGCAGCTTATTCGCGAGACAAGAGACCCAGTACTTC. Residues: CASSLFARQETQYF. This chain uses TRBV7-2 with TRBJ2-5; no reliable D call. Per the germline V gene, CDR1 is SGHTA and CDR2 is FQGNSA. Trimming shortened V by 2 bases and J by 2 bases, and 9 bases separated the two germline ends. CDR3 length equals 14 residues.

This chain uses TRBV11-2 with TRBJ2-7, with D uncertain. Trimming shortened V by 5 bases and J by 2 bases, and 16 bases separated the two germline ends. Germline lookup yields CDR1 SGHAT and CDR2 FQNNGV. The CDR3 loop spans 15 amino acids. The CDR3 DNA reads TGTGCCAGCAGCATAACAGATTTAATCACCTACGAGCAGTACTTC. It specifies CASSITDLITYEQYF.

This clone was counted a single time. The chain has TRBV5-1 and TRBJ1-4, with a possible D match to TRBD1 (5 bases). Trimming left V 4 bases short and J 3 bases short, with 10 bases between. The CDR3 totals 14 residues. Germline V CDR1 and CDR2: SGHRS, YFSETQ. The CDR3 DNA sequence: TGCGCCAGCAGCCTAGGGGATGCTAATGAAAAACTGTTTTTT. It specifies CASSLGDANEKLFF.

The rearrangement uses TRBV10-3 and TRBJ2-7, with 10 bases lining up with TRBD1. Germline V gene lookup returns CDR1 ENHRY and CDR2 SYGVKD. Unmatched junction bases numbered 10, after V lost 5 bases and J lost 6 bases. The CDR3 sequence is 15 residues long. CDR3 bases: TGTGCCATCAGTCACCGGGACAGGGGAATCGGCGAGCAGTACTTC. As protein: CAISHRDRGIGEQYF.

The chain carries TRBV5-1 and TRBJ2-6, with D hard to call. CDR1 SGHRS and CDR2 YFSETQ come from the germline V gene. The CDR3 sequence is 14 residues long. Trimming removed 7 bases from V and 5 bases from J, with 13 bases in between. In nucleotides, the CDR3 is TGCGCCAGCGGTTCACAAAGTCGGGCCAACGTCCTGACTTTC. Translating gives CASGSQSRANVLTF.

This chain connects TRBV9 to TRBJ2-2; TRBD2 is a possible D gene (6 bases). There are 15 residues in the CDR3. Between the trimmed V and J ends, which lost 6 bases and 7 bases, there was a span of 19 bases. Germline assignment: CDR1 SGDLS and CDR2 YYNGEE. CDR3 in DNA: TGTGCCAGCAAAAAGGGACTTCTCGAGGGCGGGGAGCTGTTTTTT. Translated: CASKKGLLEGGELFF. Variable domain in full (rest from reference TRBV9 and TRBJ2-2): DSGVTQTPKHLITATGQRVTLRCSPRSGDLSVYWYQQSLDQGLQFLIQYYNGEERAKGNILERFSAQQFPDLHSELNLSSLELGDSALYFCASKKGLLEGGELFFGEGSRLTVL.